This TCR beta chain was sequenced for a study of cytomegalovirus exposure and HLA in healthy donors. It was with 60 Vbeta and 13 Jbeta primers that the PCR ran. Only in-frame clones appear in the TCRdb table, and some are missing; sequencing was by immunoSEQ multiplex PCR. The sample has around 230,000 clones; roughly 82% are singletons. Donors were ostensibly healthy at sampling, although undocumented immune exposures were probable. Details on this clone: The antigen is not known.

Whole-study findings and limits: What a later analysis showed was that several of the most significant clusters appeared linked to common viral pathogens. As confirmed in vitro, a few CMV-associated chains were specific for CMV antigens.

Looked up from germline, CDR1 is MNHNS and CDR2 is SASEGT. V shed 4 bases and J shed 0 bases, with 6 bases lying between them. The CDR3 sequence is 14 residues long. The chain combines TRBV6-1 with TRBJ2-2, with TRBD1 as a possible D gene (5 bases). The receptor was isolated from a man aged 35-49 years in good health and CMV-seropositive. The sequenced sample was PBMCs. In DNA, the CDR3 is TGTGCCAGCAGTGGACAGCCGAACACCGGGGAGCTGTTTTTT. This encodes CASSGQPNTGELFF.